Listed below are T cell receptor beta chains from one sample, sequenced in a study of control samples from healthy donors and cancer patients. TCRdb keeps only in-frame clones here, not all; method: immunoSEQ multiplex PCR. The data hold approximately 160,000 clones, with approximately 94% observed a single time. Sequenced input: blood. These TCRs come from a woman between 18 and 30 years old in good health. Each CDR3 is given with its conserved first and last residue. A D gene is named only where the DNA matches it firmly. Clone size, where shown, is once, few, many, or a class for clones that have expanded.

D gene	J gene	V gene	clone size	CDR3 DNA	CDR3 protein
NA	TRBJ2-3	TRBV14	once	TGTGCCAGCAGCCAAGGGACCGGAGGCTTGACAGATACGCAGTATTTT	CASSQGTGGLTDTQYF
NA	TRBJ1-5	TRBV29-1	once	TGCAGCGTTGAAGATGGGGTACAAAATCAGCCCCAGCATTTT	CSVEDGVQNQPQHF
TRBD2	TRBJ2-3	TRBV7-9	NA	TGTGCCAGCAGCTTATTAGCGGGGGGAGTCCCAGATACGCAGTATTTT	CASSLLAGGVPDTQYF
NA	TRBJ1-1	TRBV7-9	few	TGTGCCAGCAGCGTAGTTCGAGTCCCCAACACTGAAGCTTTCTTT	CASSVVRVPNTEAFF
NA	TRBJ2-5	TRBV28	NA	TGTGCCAGCAGTTTGGCGCTCGGGGGCCAAGAGACCCAGTACTTC	CASSLALGGQETQYF
NA	TRBJ1-6	TRBV6-6	NA	TGTGCCAGCAGACTGGCCGATTATAATTCACCCCTCCACTTT	CASRLADYNSPLHF
NA	TRBJ1-2	TRBV10-3	once	TGTGCCATCCTTTCCACAGGGTGGTCTGGCTACACCTTC	CAILSTGWSGYTF
TRBD1	TRBJ2-7	TRBV4-1	NA	TGCGCCAGCAGGACTGGACAGGGGGCCTCCTACGAGCAGTACTTC	CASRTGQGASYEQYF
TRBD1	TRBJ1-3	TRBV5-6	NA	TGTGCCAGCAGCGCGACAGGGACTGGAAACACCATATATTTT	CASSATGTGNTIYF
NA	TRBJ1-5	TRBV7-8	few	TGTGCCAGCAGCTTGTCCCGGGCCGGGGGGCCCCAGCATTTT	CASSLSRAGGPQHF
NA	TRBJ2-5	TRBV5-1	once	TGCGCCAGCAGCTTGGCAGGGAACCGTGAGACCCAGTACTTC	CASSLAGNRETQYF
NA	TRBJ1-1	TRBV10-2	NA	TGCGCCAGCAGAGGCATTCCTCCTCTGCACACTGAAGCTTTCTTT	CASRGIPPLHTEAFF
NA	TRBJ1-5	TRBV7-2	NA	TGTGCCAGCAGCTTAGGTAATCCGGAAATATATAGCAATCAGCCCCAGCATTTT	CASSLGNPEIYSNQPQHF
TRBD1	TRBJ1-1	TRBV7-2	NA	TGTGCCAGCAGCATTAGACAGGGGGCTAAACCTGAAGCTTTCTTT	CASSIRQGAKPEAFF
TRBD1	TRBJ2-3	TRBV7-2	NA	TGTGCCAGCAGCTTAAGAGGGACAGGGGGCTTGGCAGATACGCAGTATTTT	CASSLRGTGGLADTQYF
NA	TRBJ2-5	TRBV4-2	NA	TGTGCCAGCAGCCAAGATTCGTGGGAGACCCAGTACTTC	CASSQDSWETQYF
NA	TRBJ2-1	TRBV5-1	once	TGCGCCAGCAGCTTGGGGTCCAGCTCCTACAATGAGCAGTTCTTC	CASSLGSSSYNEQFF
NA	TRBJ1-4	TRBV7-8	NA	TGTGCCAGCAGCTTCTTGGGCCTTGGTTCGGAAAAACTGTTTTTT	CASSFLGLGSEKLFF
NA	TRBJ2-4	TRBV18	NA	TGTGCCAGCTCACCTACACTAGCCAAAAACATTCAGTACTTC	CASSPTLAKNIQYF
NA	TRBJ2-7	TRBV11-2	NA	TGTGCCAGCAGCCCAAGTCCCCTAATCTACGAGCAGTACTTC	CASSPSPLIYEQYF
NA	TRBJ1-4	TRBV7-9	once	TGTGCCAGCAGCCCAACCAAAGAGGGGGGAAAACTGTTTTTT	CASSPTKEGGKLFF
TRBD1	TRBJ2-3	TRBV4-1	NA	TGCGCCAGCAGCCAAGACGGGACAGGGGGCTTTAGGCTAAGCACAGATACGCAGTATTTT	CASSQDGTGGFRLSTDTQYF
NA	TRBJ1-6	TRBV18	NA	TGTGCCAGCTCACCCACGACAGATTCACCCCTCCACTTT	CASSPTTDSPLHF
NA	TRBJ1-3	TRBV24-1	once	TGTGCCACCAGTGATCCCGGGTTCGGAAACACCATATATTTT	CATSDPGFGNTIYF
NA	TRBJ1-1	TRBV4-2	NA	TGTGCCAGCAGCCAAGGCGAGGGAGCCCCTGAAGCTTTCTTT	CASSQGEGAPEAFF
NA	TRBJ1-3	TRBV2	NA	TGTGCCAGCAGTGAATCTCAGCCCAGTCACATATATTTT	CASSESQPSHIYF
NA	TRBJ2-3	TRBV5-1	NA	TGCGCCAGCTTTGAGTCGGATACGCAGTATTTT	CASFESDTQYF